This is a list of T cell receptor beta chains from one sample in a study of blood T cell repertoires in COVID-19. Sequencing used immunoSEQ multiplex PCR; TCRdb keeps in-frame clones, though not all of them. The data show about 100,000 clones, with roughly 86% seen just once and more than 5.5% held by the top ten. Sequencing was done on a sample of peripheral blood. The receptors shown here come from a woman between 55 and 75 years old with acute or convalescent COVID-19. The CDR3 runs from the conserved cysteine through the conserved F or W. The D gene is left open where the match is weak.

d_call j_call v_call cdr3_aa cdr3_nt
TRBD1 TRBJ1-4 TRBV9 CASSVASATGVPGEKLFF TGTGCCAGCAGCGTAGCTTCCGCGACAGGGGTCCCCGGAGAAAAACTGTTTTTT
TRBD1 TRBJ2-2 TRBV2 CASTGTGGDTGELFF TGTGCCAGCACCGGGACAGGGGGTGACACCGGGGAGCTGTTTTTT
NA TRBJ1-2 TRBV28 CASSFPGTNYGYTF TGTGCCAGCAGTTTCCCCGGGACAAACTATGGCTACACCTTC
NA TRBJ1-5 TRBV28 CASSFPIGLSQPQHF TGTGCCAGCAGTTTCCCCATCGGGTTGAGTCAGCCCCAGCATTTT
TRBD1 TRBJ2-1 TRBV11-1 CASTWSATGGFGEQFF TGTGCCAGCACCTGGTCCGCGACAGGGGGGTTCGGTGAGCAGTTCTTC
NA TRBJ1-5 TRBV4-1 CASSHAGGLKPQHF TGCGCCAGCAGCCATGCCGGAGGGTTAAAACCCCAGCATTTT
NA TRBJ2-2 TRBV19 CASSRWDLNTGELFF TGTGCCAGTAGTCGCTGGGACTTGAACACCGGGGAGCTGTTTTTT
NA TRBJ1-6 TRBV4-1 CASSQESRVNSPLHF TGCGCCAGCAGCCAAGAATCCAGGGTTAATTCACCCCTCCACTTT
NA TRBJ1-6 TRBV28 CASSPPPNSPLHF TGTGCCAGCAGTCCCCCTCCTAATTCACCCCTCCACTTT
NA TRBJ2-3 TRBV29-1 CSVGSPSRGDTQYF TGCAGCGTTGGCAGTCCCAGCCGGGGAGATACGCAGTATTTT
TRBD2 TRBJ2-1 TRBV5-1 CASSWTSGSISEQFF TGCGCCAGCAGCTGGACTAGCGGGAGTATCAGTGAGCAGTTCTTC
TRBD2 TRBJ2-7 TRBV3-1/TRBV3-2 CASSQGSLAGTYEQYF TGTGCCAGCAGCCAAGGATCGCTAGCGGGAACCTACGAGCAGTACTTC
TRBD1 TRBJ1-1 TRBV6-6 CASSERDSEAFF TGTGCCAGCAGCGAAAGGGACAGTGAAGCTTTCTTT
TRBD2 TRBJ2-2 TRBV5-4 CASSLGGTTPFNTGELFF TGTGCCAGCAGCTTGGGGGGGACTACTCCGTTCAACACCGGGGAGCTGTTTTTT
NA TRBJ1-3 TRBV3-1/TRBV3-2 CASSSYLSETSGNTIYF TGTGCCAGCAGCTCCTACTTGAGTGAAACCTCTGGAAACACCATATATTTT